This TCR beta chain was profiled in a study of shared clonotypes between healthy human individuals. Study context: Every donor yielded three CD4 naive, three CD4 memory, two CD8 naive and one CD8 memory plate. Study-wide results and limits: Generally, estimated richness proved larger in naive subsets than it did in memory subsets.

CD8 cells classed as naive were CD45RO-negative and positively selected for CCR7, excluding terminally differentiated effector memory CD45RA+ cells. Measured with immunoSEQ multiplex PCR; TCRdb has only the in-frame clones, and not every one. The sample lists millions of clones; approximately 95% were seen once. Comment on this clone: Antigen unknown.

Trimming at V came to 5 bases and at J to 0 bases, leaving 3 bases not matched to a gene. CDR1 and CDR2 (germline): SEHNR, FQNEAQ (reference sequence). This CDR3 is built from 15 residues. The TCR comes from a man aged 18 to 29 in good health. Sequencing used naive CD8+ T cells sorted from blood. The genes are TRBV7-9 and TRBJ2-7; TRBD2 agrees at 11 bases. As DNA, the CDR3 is TGTGCCAGCAGCCTCACTAGCGGGGGCTCCTACGAGCAGTACTTC. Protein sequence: CASSLTSGGSYEQYF.